This T cell receptor beta chain comes out of a study of identical twins. Germline CDR1 reads LNHDA; CDR2 reads SQIVND (reference sequence). The CDR3 has 13 amino acids. Deletions cut 7 bases from V and 2 bases from J, with 10 bases between. TCRdb re-analysed the 5' RACE reads in MiXCR, keeping a single row per CDR3 protein. The table includes about 530,000 distinct CDR3 sequences, 20% to 25% detected once. These same data were also listed under a study on yellow fever vaccine responses in identical twins.

The chain uses TRBV19 and TRBJ2-3, with D hard to call. Sequencing was performed on CD4+ T cells sorted from blood. The receptor was derived from a woman aged 18-29 years in good health. CDR3 loop: CASKVDNTDTQYF. In DNA, the CDR3 is TGTGCCAGTAAGGTGGATAACACAGATACGCAGTATTTT.